This T cell receptor beta chain is drawn from a study of blood T cell repertoires in COVID-19. Study summary: In each case, the material was cDNA or gDNA derived from T cells, B-cell-depleted T cells, or PBMCs.

About this clone itself: Other nucleotide sequences from this sample produce the same CDR3.

Assignment of participants to cohorts was predicated upon participant-reported clinical history. The method was immunoSEQ multiplex PCR; TCRdb's version includes in-frame clones alone and lacks a portion of them. The sample lists approximately 450,000 clones; roughly 85% were seen once. The CDR3 length is 14 residues. Germline values: CDR1 LNHNV, CDR2 YYDKDF (reference sequence). Trimming took 0 bases from V and 4 from J, leaving 7 bases between them. The specimen was PBMCs or T cells enriched from blood (not recorded which). The sequence was obtained from a woman between 18 and 29 years old with acute COVID-19. The chain joins TRBV15 to TRBJ1-5; D perhaps matches TRBD1 (5 bases). The CDR3 DNA follows: TGTGCCACCAGCAGAGATCGGGGGAATCAGCCCCAGCATTTT. It specifies CATSRDRGNQPQHF.